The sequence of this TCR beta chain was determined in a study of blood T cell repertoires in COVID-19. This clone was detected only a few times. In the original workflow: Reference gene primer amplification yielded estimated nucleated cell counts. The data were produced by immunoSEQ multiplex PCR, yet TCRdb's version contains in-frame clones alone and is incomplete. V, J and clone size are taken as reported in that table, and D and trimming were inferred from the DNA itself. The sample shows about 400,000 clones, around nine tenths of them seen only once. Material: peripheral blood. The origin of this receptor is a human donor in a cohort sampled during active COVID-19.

The CDR3 coding sequence is TGTGCCAGCAGTTACTCTTGGGGGGGAAGTGGCTACACCTTC. Translated: CASSYSWGGSGYTF. The J gene is TRBJ1-2, the V gene TRBV6-5; possibly TRBD1 for D (5 bases). Germline CDR1 reads MNHEY; CDR2 reads SVGAGI. V shed 0 bases and J shed 7 bases, with 12 bases lying between them. The CDR3 is 14 residues long.